This entry is about one T cell receptor beta chain. This specimen belongs to a study of blood T cell repertoires in COVID-19. Study at large: Researchers got acute and convalescent COVID-19 samples from the United States, Italy and Spain. Sources were T cells, B-cell-depleted T cells, or PBMCs; the material itself was cDNA or gDNA.

The V and J ends lost 2 bases and 9 bases respectively, with 12 bases between them. The CDR3 has 13 residues. From germline, CDR1 is LGHDT and CDR2 YNNKEL (reference sequence). In the study's own analysis: Amplification from reference gene primers served as the basis for estimated nucleated cell counts. Method: immunoSEQ multiplex PCR; TCRdb's copy keeps in-frame clones and lacks some. That table supplies the V and J calls and clone size; D and trimming were determined from the DNA. The sample lists approximately 160,000 clones, 84% seen once, with around 7.6% in the top ten. This TCR was sampled from a middle-aged man who had recovered from COVID-19. The sequenced material came from peripheral blood. This chain links TRBV3-1 (or the pseudogene TRBV3-2) with TRBJ2-3, with TRBD1 as a possible D gene (6 bases). The CDR3 bases are TGTGCCAGCAGCCAAACAGGGATTGCGACGCAGTATTTT. This encodes CASSQTGIATQYF.